Included here is one T cell receptor (beta chain) sequence, with context. Its antigen is currently unknown. This sample is drawn from a study of cytomegalovirus exposure and HLA in healthy donors. As for the study in general: HLA-typed donors contributed around 82 million unique TCRs, which were held in an early data release.

The study, taken as a whole, reports: TCR beta V- and J-gene trimming, according to a later analysis, was linked to a missense DCLRE1C variant.

The CDR3 contains 14 residues. The V segment lost 1 base and the J segment 7 bases; nucleotides outside the gene matches: 2. Germline V gene lookup returns CDR1 MDHEN and CDR2 SYDVKM. Primers included in the PCR were 60 Vbeta and 13 Jbeta primers. The table came from immunoSEQ multiplex PCR; TCRdb's copy has only in-frame clones and leaves some out. The sample has 150,000 to 200,000 clones, around four fifths seen once. This chain uses TRBV28 with TRBJ2-2; 8 positions match TRBD2. Sequencing input: PBMCs. The source is a man between 18 and 35 years old in good health and CMV-seronegative. The CDR3 DNA is TGTGCCAGCAGTTTATTCGGGGGGGACGGGGAGCTGTTTTTT. Translated, it gives CASSLFGGDGELFF.